This T cell receptor beta chain is from a study of metastatic and nonmetastatic thyroid tumors. Findings and caveats of the study: As reported, TCR beta diversity in blood and tumor was significantly higher in malignant thyroid tumors than in benign nodules.

Among the patients, none had received any treatment before thyroid surgery. The CDR3 length is 13 residues. Germline V gene sequence: CDR1 LGHDT, CDR2 YNNKEL (reference sequence). V lost 4 bases and J lost 2, with 9 bases in between. TCRdb re-clonotyped the PCR reads via MiXCR. The data hold about 21,000 clones, with more than 15% observed a single time. This clone was seen ten or more times. Its matching antigen is unknown. The source is a female donor with papillary thyroid cancer or a benign thyroid nodule (not recorded which). Some clones in this sample may be carry-over from other donors' samples. V gene TRBV3-1 combines with J gene TRBJ2-7, with D possibly TRBD1 on 5 matching bases. Material for sequencing was tumor tissue. CDR3 DNA sequence: TGTGCCAGCAGCCCGGACACAACCTACGAGCAGTACTTC. Translated, it gives CASSPDTTYEQYF.